This T cell receptor (beta chain) is from a study of blood T cell repertoires in COVID-19. About the research overall: Samples representing acute and convalescent COVID-19 were sourced from the United States, Italy and Spain. Nucleic acid was either cDNA or gDNA, and it came from T cells, B-cell-depleted T cells, or PBMCs.

Study processing details: Reference gene primers were amplified, and this amplification served to estimate nucleated cell counts. Sequencing was performed with immunoSEQ multiplex PCR; in TCRdb, only in-frame clones are kept and a portion is missing. The V and J calls and clone size are taken from that table; D and trimming were inferred from the DNA. Of some 60,000 clones listed, around 84% are singletons. Germline trimming cut 8 bases from V and 2 bases from J; bases unmatched to any gene: 3. CDR3 size: 14 residues. Germline values: CDR1 MNHEY, CDR2 SVGAGI. This clonotype was sampled from a man in his sixties with acute or convalescent COVID-19. The rearrangement links TRBV6-5 to TRBJ1-3; 10 bases align to TRBD1. The specimen was peripheral blood. The CDR3 reads CASRTGGPGNTIYF. The CDR3 bases are TGTGCCAGCCGGACAGGGGGGCCTGGAAACACCATATATTTT.